This TCR beta chain was observed in a study of cytomegalovirus exposure and HLA in healthy donors. PCR employed 60 Vbeta and 13 Jbeta primers. Generated by immunoSEQ multiplex PCR, the TCRdb table keeps only in-frame clones and is missing some. Of under 85,000 clones in the sample, about 70% were seen once. Material for sequencing was PBMCs. The clonotype originates from a woman aged 30 to 39 in good health and CMV-seropositive.

The CDR3 nucleotides are TGTGCCTGGTCTAGCGGGAGGGCCGGGGAGCAGTACTTC. Translating gives CAWSSGRAGEQYF. The genes are TRBV30 and TRBJ2-5, with 12 bases aligning to TRBD2. This CDR3 comprises 13 residues. Germline trimming cut 5 bases from V and 11 bases from J; bases unmatched to any gene: 9. CDR1 and CDR2 from the germline V gene are GTSNPN and SVGIG (reference sequence).